The rows below give T cell receptor beta chains drawn from one sample of a study of T cell changes during pregnancy in multiple sclerosis. The data were produced by immunoSEQ multiplex PCR, yet TCRdb's version contains in-frame clones alone and is incomplete. The repertoire includes some 80,000 clones, about 93% of them detected once, and more than 0.8% sits in the top ten. This specimen was peripheral blood, taken in the first trimester of pregnancy. These receptors were taken from a female donor with multiple sclerosis, enrolled in a pregnancy study. Each CDR3 is given with its conserved first and last residue. D genes are given only for firm matches. Not all rows give a size; the values are once, few, many and, for expanded clones, a class.

clone_size	v_call	j_call	d_call	cdr3_nt	cdr3_aa
NA	TRBV15	TRBJ1-5	TRBD1	TGTGCCACCAGCAGGCGGACAGGGGGAGTTGGTGGCAATCAGCCCCAGCATTTT	CATSRRTGGVGGNQPQHF
NA	TRBV9	TRBJ2-1	TRBD1	TGTGCCAGCAGCCCCGGGACAGTCAGCTCCTACAATGAGCAGTTCTTC	CASSPGTVSSYNEQFF
NA	TRBV28	TRBJ2-3	TRBD1	TGTGCCAGCAGGCGCCCGGGACAGGGCTCTACGCAGTATTTT	CASRRPGQGSTQYF
NA	TRBV19	TRBJ2-1	NA	TGTGCCAGTAGTATTGGATCAGGAAACAATGAGCAGTTCTTC	CASSIGSGNNEQFF
NA	TRBV19	TRBJ1-1	TRBD1	TGTGCCAGTAGCATTGGCCTCGGACAGGGACGGGAGATGAACACTGAAGCTTTCTTT	CASSIGLGQGREMNTEAFF
NA	TRBV27	TRBJ1-5	NA	TGTGCCAGCAGTTTCGCGACAGGTAGCTCGCCCCAGCATTTT	CASSFATGSSPQHF
NA	TRBV7-6	TRBJ2-7	TRBD1	TGTGCCAGCAGCCTCCGGGACAGCCTCTACGAGCAGTACTTC	CASSLRDSLYEQYF
once	TRBV7-2	TRBJ2-4	NA	TGTGCCAGCAGCTTAGTGGCCATTCAGTACTTC	CASSLVAIQYF
NA	TRBV9	TRBJ2-3	NA	TGTGCCAGCAGCGTAAGGGGGGGCGATACGCAGTATTTT	CASSVRGGDTQYF
NA	TRBV10-1	TRBJ1-1	NA	TGCGCCAGCAGTGAAGGGCAGGGGTACACTGAAGCTTTCTTT	CASSEGQGYTEAFF
once	TRBV6-6	TRBJ1-2	TRBD1	TGTGCCAGCTGGGACAGGGGACTTGGTGGCTACACCTTC	CASWDRGLGGYTF
NA	TRBV4-2	TRBJ2-2	TRBD2	TGTGCCAGCAGCCAAGGACTAGCGGGAGGGATCGGGGAGCTGTTTTTT	CASSQGLAGGIGELFF
once	TRBV5-1	TRBJ1-2	NA	TGCGCCAGCACCCTGGGGGGGAGTTATGGCTACACCTTC	CASTLGGSYGYTF
NA	TRBV19	TRBJ1-5	NA	TGTGCCAGTAACCTGGGCAGGGTGGTACAGCCCCAGCATTTT	CASNLGRVVQPQHF
NA	TRBV5-4	TRBJ2-3	NA	TGTGCCAGCAGCTTGGGGACAGTCCCCGGGGATACGCAGTATTTT	CASSLGTVPGDTQYF
NA	TRBV5-4	TRBJ2-1	NA	TGTGCCAGCAGCTTGGTCCCCCACCTAGGCGGGATAATCTACAATGAGCAGTTCTTC	CASSLVPHLGGIIYNEQFF
NA	TRBV6-1	TRBJ1-6	NA	TGTGCCAGCAGTGAAGCTGGTAGAGGTAATTCACCCCTCCACTTT	CASSEAGRGNSPLHF
NA	TRBV7-9	TRBJ2-7	TRBD2	TGTGCCAGCAGCCTTTATATTAGCGGGGTCCACGAGCAGTACTTC	CASSLYISGVHEQYF
NA	TRBV12-5	TRBJ2-3	TRBD2	TGTGCTAGTGGTTTGGTAGCTAGAGCGGGGGCCCCAGATACGCAGTATTTT	CASGLVARAGAPDTQYF
NA	TRBV5-1	TRBJ2-3	TRBD2	TGCGCCAGCAGCCAGAGCGGGGGCCACGGGGATACGCAGTATTTT	CASSQSGGHGDTQYF
NA	TRBV19	TRBJ2-2	TRBD1	TGTGCCAGTAGTATCGGTGCAGGGGGCTTCACCGGGGAGCTGTTTTTT	CASSIGAGGFTGELFF
NA	TRBV19	TRBJ1-3	NA	TGTGCCAGTAGTATCTGGTTGGCAGGGATGCGGACTGGAAACACCATATATTTT	CASSIWLAGMRTGNTIYF
NA	TRBV18	TRBJ2-6	NA	TGTGCCAGCTCACCAGGACTTCAGAGCTCTGGGGCCAACGTCCTGACTTTC	CASSPGLQSSGANVLTF
NA	TRBV29-1	TRBJ1-2	NA	TGCAGCGCAGGGGACAACTATGGCTACACCTTC	CSAGDNYGYTF
NA	TRBV27	TRBJ1-5	TRBD1	TGTGCCAGCAGTTTCGGGACAGGCAATCAGCCCCAGCATTTT	CASSFGTGNQPQHF
NA	TRBV7-2	TRBJ2-1	NA	TGTGCCAGCAGCTTAGTTATCGGGGGGCCTCACAATGAGCAGTTCTTC	CASSLVIGGPHNEQFF
NA	TRBV28	TRBJ2-1	NA	TGTGCCAGCAGTTGGGCCGGGAGATCCTACAATGAGCAGTTCTTC	CASSWAGRSYNEQFF
NA	TRBV7-9	TRBJ1-4	NA	TGTGCCAGCAGCAGTAGCGCCCCAACCCAACTGTTTTTT	CASSSSAPTQLFF
NA	TRBV2	TRBJ2-4	TRBD2	TGTGCCAGCAGTGTGACTAGCGGGGGGGCTGAGTACTTC	CASSVTSGGAEYF
NA	TRBV7-9	TRBJ2-1	NA	TGTGCCAGCAGCTTAAAGGAGGTGAATGAGCAGTTCTTC	CASSLKEVNEQFF
NA	TRBV5-1	TRBJ1-4	NA	TGCGCCAGCAGCGCCAGGGGACGTGAAAAACTGTTTTTT	CASSARGREKLFF
NA	TRBV18	TRBJ2-1	TRBD2	TGTGCCAGCCGCATACTAGCGACTGAGCAGTTCTTC	CASRILATEQFF
NA	TRBV19	TRBJ2-5	TRBD2	TGTGCCAGTAGTATAGGGATAGCGGGGGTTTACCAAGAGACCCAGTACTTC	CASSIGIAGVYQETQYF
NA	TRBV5-4	TRBJ2-1	NA	TGTGCCAGCAGCTTCCTGGGGGGTGGTGAGCAGTTCTTC	CASSFLGGGEQFF
NA	TRBV15	TRBJ1-1	NA	TGTGCCATCTCCCCGGGACTTTTCTTT	CAISPGLFF
once	TRBV7-2	TRBJ2-1	TRBD1	TGTGCCAGTGAGCCGGGACAGGGGTACAATGAGCAGTTCTTC	CASEPGQGYNEQFF
NA	TRBV18	TRBJ1-2	NA	TGTGCCAGCTCACCACCGAAGAGGCGTCACCACTTC	CASSPPKRRHHF
NA	TRBV14	TRBJ1-1	TRBD1	TGTGCCAGCAGCCAAGACCGGACAGGGGGCGTCACTGAAGCTTTCTTT	CASSQDRTGGVTEAFF
NA	TRBV19	TRBJ1-1	TRBD1	TGTGCCAGTACCATGTCCTCGGCAGGGGGGAACACTGAAGCTTTCTTT	CASTMSSAGGNTEAFF
NA	TRBV10-3	TRBJ1-1	NA	TGTGCCATCAGCCCTACTGACATGGTTACTGAAGCTTTCTTT	CAISPTDMVTEAFF
NA	TRBV7-9	TRBJ2-3	NA	TGTGCCAGCAGCTCTTCCGCGGATACGCAGTATTTT	CASSSSADTQYF
NA	TRBV7-3	TRBJ2-1	NA	TGTGCCAGCAGCTTAGGGACAAACCTTTACAATGAGCAGTTCTTC	CASSLGTNLYNEQFF